This T cell receptor beta chain was found in a study of metastatic and nonmetastatic thyroid tumors. Study overall: Repertoires from blood and tumor or nodule tissue of malignant and benign thyroid patients were compared.

There are many counts of this clone. The junction had 4 bases not matched to a gene; V was cut back by 5 bases and J by 7 bases. This CDR3 has 14 amino acids. CDR1 is MNHEY, CDR2 SMNVEV, per germline (reference sequence). Authors' analysis steps: The study built a papillary thyroid cancer distant-metastasis classifier from CDR3 differences across clinicopathological groups. MiXCR re-clonotyped the PCR reads for TCRdb. None of the V and J calls come from the authors' own analysis; TCRdb made them. The profile shows about 40,000 clones, about 10% of them singletons. Before thyroid surgery, none of the patients had received any treatment.

The specimen was blood. This TCR derives from a female donor with papillary thyroid cancer or a benign thyroid nodule (not recorded which). Some clones in this sample may be carry-over from other donors' samples. The rearrangement links TRBV27 to TRBJ2-1; 11 nucleotides line up with TRBD1. The CDR3, as DNA: TGTGCCAGCAGTCCGGGGACAGGGGGGAATGAGCAGTTCTTC. As protein: CASSPGTGGNEQFF.